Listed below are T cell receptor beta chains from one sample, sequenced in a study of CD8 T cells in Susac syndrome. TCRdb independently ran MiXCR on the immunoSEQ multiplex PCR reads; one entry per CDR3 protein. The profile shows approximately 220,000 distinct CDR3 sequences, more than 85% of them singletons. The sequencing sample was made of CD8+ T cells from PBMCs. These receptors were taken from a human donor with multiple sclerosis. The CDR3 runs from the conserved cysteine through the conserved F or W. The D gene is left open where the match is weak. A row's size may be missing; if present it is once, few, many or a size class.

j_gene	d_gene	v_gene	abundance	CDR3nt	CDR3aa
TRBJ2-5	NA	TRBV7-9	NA	TGTGCCAGCAGCTCACTACCGGACAGCCGAGGGGAGACCCAGTACTTC	CASSSLPDSRGETQYF
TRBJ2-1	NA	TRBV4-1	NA	TGCGCCAGCAGCCAACTGAACAATGAGCAGTTCTTC	CASSQLNNEQFF
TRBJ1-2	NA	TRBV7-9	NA	TGTGCCAGCATATCGTACCCAGCTAACTATGGCTACACCTTC	CASISYPANYGYTF
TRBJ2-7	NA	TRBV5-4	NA	TGTGCCAGCAGCTTAAGGAATGCGGGGTCCTACGAGCAGTACTTC	CASSLRNAGSYEQYF
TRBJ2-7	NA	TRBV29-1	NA	TGCAGCGTCGGTGGACAGAGCTACGAGCAGTACTTC	CSVGGQSYEQYF
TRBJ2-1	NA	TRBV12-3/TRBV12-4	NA	TGTGCCAGCAGTTCCACGACTAGAATCATTTACAATGAGCAGTTCTTC	CASSSTTRIIYNEQFF
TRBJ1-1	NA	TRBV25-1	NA	TGTGCCAGCAGTGCATCGGGTGTACTCCCTGAAGCTTTCTTT	CASSASGVLPEAFF
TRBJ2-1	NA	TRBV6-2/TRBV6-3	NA	TGTGCCAGCCAGTACGCCAATGAGCAGTTCTTC	CASQYANEQFF
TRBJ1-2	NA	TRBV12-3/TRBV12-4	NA	TGTGCCAGCAGTCCCACCCGGGGATCTTATGGCTACACCTTC	CASSPTRGSYGYTF
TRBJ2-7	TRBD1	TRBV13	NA	TGTGCCAGCAGCTTAGAACAGGGACAGGAGCAGTACTTC	CASSLEQGQEQYF
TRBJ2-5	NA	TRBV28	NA	TGTGCCAGCAGTTTATGGGGGAGAGAGGGGAGCGGAGGGAGAGAGACCCAGTACTTC	CASSLWGREGSGGRETQYF
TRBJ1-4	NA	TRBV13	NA	TGTGCCAGCAGCTGGTCGGGAAATGAAAAACTGTTTTTT	CASSWSGNEKLFF
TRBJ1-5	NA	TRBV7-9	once	TGTGCCAGCATCAAAATCCACAGCAGCAATCAGCCCCAGCATTTT	CASIKIHSSNQPQHF
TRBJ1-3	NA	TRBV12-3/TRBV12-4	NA	TGTGCCAGCAGTTTTTCAAGCTCTGGAAACACCATATATTTT	CASSFSSSGNTIYF
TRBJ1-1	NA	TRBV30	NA	TGTGCCTGGTCAGGACCGCTACCTGAAGCTTTCTTT	CAWSGPLPEAFF
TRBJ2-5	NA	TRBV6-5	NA	TGTGCCAGCATGGTAGGAGAGACCCAGTACTTC	CASMVGETQYF
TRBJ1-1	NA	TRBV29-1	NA	TGCAGCGTGGTGACCTTTTCGAACACTGAAGCTTTCTTT	CSVVTFSNTEAFF
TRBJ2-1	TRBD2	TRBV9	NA	TGTGCCAGCAGCTCTACCGGGACTAGCGGGGGGGCACGGGAGCAGTTCTTC	CASSSTGTSGGAREQFF
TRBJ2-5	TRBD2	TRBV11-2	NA	TGTGCCAGCAGCTCGGGACTAGCGGGAGCGGGAGAGACCCAGTACTTC	CASSSGLAGAGETQYF
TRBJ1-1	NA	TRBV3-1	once	TGTGCCAGCAGCCAAGATGGGGCAGGGAGGGACACTGAAGCTTTCTTT	CASSQDGAGRDTEAFF
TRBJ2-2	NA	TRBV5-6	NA	TGTGCCAGCCGGTATACGAACACCGGGGAGCTGTTTTTT	CASRYTNTGELFF
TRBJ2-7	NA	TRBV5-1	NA	TGCGCCAGCAGCACCCCGGGCCTCTACGAGCAGTACTTC	CASSTPGLYEQYF
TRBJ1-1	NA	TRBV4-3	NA	TGCGCCAGCAGCCAAGATCCACGTGACAATTCTGAAGCTTTCTTT	CASSQDPRDNSEAFF
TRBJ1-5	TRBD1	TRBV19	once	TGTGCCAGTAGTCTACCCGGGACAGGGGTCGTCGGTCAGCCCCAGCATTTT	CASSLPGTGVVGQPQHF
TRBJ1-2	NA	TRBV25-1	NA	TGTGCCAGCAGTGAAGGGGGGCACTATGGCTACACCTTC	CASSEGGHYGYTF
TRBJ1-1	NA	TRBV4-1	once	TGCGCCAGCAGCCAGGAGGACCGTTCCACTGAAGCTTTCTTT	CASSQEDRSTEAFF
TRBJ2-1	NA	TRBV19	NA	TGTGCCAGTAGTATACGGACGTCCTATGAGCAGTTCTTC	CASSIRTSYEQFF
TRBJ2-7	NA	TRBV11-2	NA	TGTGCCAGCAGCTTAGCCCCAGGGGCGACCTACGAGCAGTACTTC	CASSLAPGATYEQYF
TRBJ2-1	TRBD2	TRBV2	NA	TGTGCCAGCAGTCCGCGTTTCGCGGGAGTAGCCTACAATGAGCAGTTCTTC	CASSPRFAGVAYNEQFF
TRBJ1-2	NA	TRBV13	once	TGTGCCAGCAGCCACCGGCCGGAAGGCTACACCTTC	CASSHRPEGYTF
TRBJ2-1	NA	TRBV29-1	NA	TGCAGCGTTGAGGGGGCTGTCGGGAACGAATACTCCTCCGGCTCCTACAATGAGCAGTTCTTC	CSVEGAVGNEYSSGSYNEQFF
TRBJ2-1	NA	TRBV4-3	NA	TGCGCCAGCAGCCAAGACCTCCGGGCAAGCCGGGAGGAGCAGTTCTTC	CASSQDLRASREEQFF
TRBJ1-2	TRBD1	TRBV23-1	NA	TGCGCCAGACAGGGGAACTATGGCTACACCTTC	CARQGNYGYTF
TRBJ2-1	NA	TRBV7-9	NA	TGTGCCAGCAGCTTAGGCGGGATAGGCTACAATGAGCAGTTCTTC	CASSLGGIGYNEQFF
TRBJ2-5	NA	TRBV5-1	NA	TGCGCCAGCAGCTTTGAGGGAGCACCCCAAGAGACCCAGTACTTC	CASSFEGAPQETQYF
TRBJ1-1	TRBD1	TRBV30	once	TGTGCCTGGTACAAGAGGCCCCAACCCCGGACAGGGGGCGCAAACACTGAAGCTTTCTTT	CAWYKRPQPRTGGANTEAFF
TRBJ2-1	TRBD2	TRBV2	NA	TGTGCCAGCACCGGGACTAGCGAGAAGCAGTTCTTC	CASTGTSEKQFF
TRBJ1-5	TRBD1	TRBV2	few	TGTGCCAGCAGTTCAGGGGGTAGCAATCAGCCCCAGCATTTT	CASSSGGSNQPQHF
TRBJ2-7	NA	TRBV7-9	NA	TGTGCCAGCAGCCCTATGGGTACGGAGACTCCCTTCCTTTTTTACGAGCAGTACTTC	CASSPMGTETPFLFYEQYF
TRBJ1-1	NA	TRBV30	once	TGTGCCTGGAATCCAGGGAGCGCTGAAGCTTTCTTT	CAWNPGSAEAFF
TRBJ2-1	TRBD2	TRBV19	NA	TGTGCCAGTAGTATAGTTAGCGGGAGGGGGATTTACAATGAGCAGTTCTTC	CASSIVSGRGIYNEQFF
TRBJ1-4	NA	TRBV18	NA	TGTGCCAGCTCACTCCGGGACGGATATGAAAAACTGTTTTTT	CASSLRDGYEKLFF